The 3 T cell receptor beta chains in this list originate from one sample, sequenced in a study of T cells in Graves' hyperthyroidism and ophthalmopathy. Amplification of TCR beta CDR3 regions used RNA as the template. First-round RT-PCR with HTBI primers amplified the TCR CDR3 region. Using its own MiXCR run on the multiplex PCR reads, TCRdb lists one record per CDR3 protein. The table records fewer than 550,000 distinct CDR3 sequences, about 15% of them present only once. Sequencing was performed on blood. Source of these receptors: a woman aged 18 to 35 with Graves' hyperthyroidism.

This clonotype was seen at least ten times. This chain links TRBV6-1 with TRBJ1-5; perhaps TRBD1 as D (5 bases). The CDR3 runs to 14 residues. The V gene's germline CDR1 is MNHNS and CDR2 SASEGT. V was cut by 5 bases and J by 2 bases, with 10 bases left in between. The CDR3 loop is CASSTGVGNQPQHF. Here the CDR3 DNA reads TGTGCCAGCAGTACGGGGGTGGGCAATCAGCCCCAGCATTTT.

This clonotype was seen at least ten times. The V call is TRBV19, the J call TRBJ1-1; no reliable D call. The germline gives CDR1 LNHDA, CDR2 SQIVND (reference sequence). V shed 3 bases and J shed 3 bases, with 8 bases lying between them. This CDR3 region has 13 residues. CDR3 residues: CASSMQRDTEAFF. The CDR3 region has the DNA TGTGCCAGTAGTATGCAAAGGGACACTGAAGCTTTCTTT.

The chain couples TRBV4-1 to TRBJ2-5; 10 positions agree with TRBD2. The length of the CDR3 is 16 residues. In germline, CDR1 is MGHRA, CDR2 YSYEKL. Trimming took 0 bases from V and 5 from J; bases not matched to a gene: 6. The CDR3 spells CASSQEVAGGGETQYF. The CDR3 DNA follows: TGCGCCAGCAGCCAAGAGGTAGCGGGAGGCGGGGAGACCCAGTACTTC.